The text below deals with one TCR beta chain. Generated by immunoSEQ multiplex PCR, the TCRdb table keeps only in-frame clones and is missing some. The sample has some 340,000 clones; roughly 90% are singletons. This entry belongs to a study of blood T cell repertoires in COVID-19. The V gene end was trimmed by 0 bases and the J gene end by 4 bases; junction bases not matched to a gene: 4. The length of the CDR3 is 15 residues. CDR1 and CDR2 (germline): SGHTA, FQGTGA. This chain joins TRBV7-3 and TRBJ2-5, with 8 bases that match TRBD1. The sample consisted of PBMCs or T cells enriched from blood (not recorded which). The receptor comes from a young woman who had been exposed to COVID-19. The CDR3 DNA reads TGTGCCAGCAGCTTAACACCGGACAGGGCAGAGACCCAGTACTTC. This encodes CASSLTPDRAETQYF. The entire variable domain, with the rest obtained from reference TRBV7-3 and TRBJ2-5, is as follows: GAGVSQTPSNKVTEKGKYVELRCDPISGHTALYWYRQSLGQGPEFLIYFQGTGAADDSGLPNDRFFAVRPEGSVSTLKIQRTERGDSAVYLCASSLTPDRAETQYFGPGTRLLVL.